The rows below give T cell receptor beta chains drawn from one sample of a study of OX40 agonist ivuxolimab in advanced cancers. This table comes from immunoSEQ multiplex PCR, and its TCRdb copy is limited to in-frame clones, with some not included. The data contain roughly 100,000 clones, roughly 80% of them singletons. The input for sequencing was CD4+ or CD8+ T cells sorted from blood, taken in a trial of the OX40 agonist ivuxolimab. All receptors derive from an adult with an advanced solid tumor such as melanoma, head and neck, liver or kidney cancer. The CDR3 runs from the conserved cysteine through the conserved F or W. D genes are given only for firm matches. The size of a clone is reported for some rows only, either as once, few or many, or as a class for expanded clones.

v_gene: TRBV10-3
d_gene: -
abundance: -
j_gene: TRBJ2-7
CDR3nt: TGTGCCATCAGCGCATACAGGGAAACCTACGAGCAGTACTTC
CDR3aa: CAISAYRETYEQYF

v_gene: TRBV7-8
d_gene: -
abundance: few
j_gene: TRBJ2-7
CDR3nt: TGTGCCAGCAGCGTGGTCGGGAACTACGAGCAGTACTTC
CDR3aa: CASSVVGNYEQYF

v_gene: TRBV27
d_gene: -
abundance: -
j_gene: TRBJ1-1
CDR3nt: TGTGCCAGCAGTTTTTCAGGGGAGACTGAAGCTTTCTTT
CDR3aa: CASSFSGETEAFF

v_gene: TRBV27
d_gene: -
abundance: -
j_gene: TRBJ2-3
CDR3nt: TGTGCCAGCAGTAACAGCGGCACAGATACGCAGTATTTT
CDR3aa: CASSNSGTDTQYF

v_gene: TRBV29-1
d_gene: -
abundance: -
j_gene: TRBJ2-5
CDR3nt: TGCAGCGTTGAACTGGGAGAGACCCAGTACTTC
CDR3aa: CSVELGETQYF

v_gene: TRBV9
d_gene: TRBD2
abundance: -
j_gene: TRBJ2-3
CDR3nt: TGTGCCAGCAGCCCCCGACTAGCGGGGGCCCACACAGATACGCAGTATTTT
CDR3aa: CASSPRLAGAHTDTQYF

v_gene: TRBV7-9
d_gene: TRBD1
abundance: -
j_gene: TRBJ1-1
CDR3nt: TGTGCCAGCAGCTCACTACAGGGGAGGGACACTGAAGCTTTCTTT
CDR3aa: CASSSLQGRDTEAFF

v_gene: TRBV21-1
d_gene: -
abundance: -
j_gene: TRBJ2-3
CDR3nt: TGTGCCAGCAGCGCGGTCCCGACTAGTAAAGATACGCAGTATTTT
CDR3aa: CASSAVPTSKDTQYF

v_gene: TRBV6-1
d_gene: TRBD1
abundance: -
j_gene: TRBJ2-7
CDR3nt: TGTGCCAGCAGGTTGACCCGGGACAGACCTTACGAGCAGTACTTC
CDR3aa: CASRLTRDRPYEQYF

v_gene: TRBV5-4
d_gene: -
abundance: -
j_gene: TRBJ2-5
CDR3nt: TGTGCCAGCAGTCCTAGGGGTTTTGGGGAGACCCAGTACTTC
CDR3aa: CASSPRGFGETQYF

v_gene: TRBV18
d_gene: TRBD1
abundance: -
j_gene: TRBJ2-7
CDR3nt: TGTGCCAGCTCACCAACAGGGGCAGGTGGGGCCGAGCAGTACTTC
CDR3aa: CASSPTGAGGAEQYF

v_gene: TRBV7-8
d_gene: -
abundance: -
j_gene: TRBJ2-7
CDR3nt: TGTGCCAGCAGCTTAGCGCGGCCAGGGGAGTCCTACGAGCAGTACTTC
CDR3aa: CASSLARPGESYEQYF

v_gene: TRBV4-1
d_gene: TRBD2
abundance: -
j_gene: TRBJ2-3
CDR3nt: TGCGCCAGCAGCCAAGGGACTAGCGGGACCACAGATACGCAGTATTTT
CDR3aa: CASSQGTSGTTDTQYF

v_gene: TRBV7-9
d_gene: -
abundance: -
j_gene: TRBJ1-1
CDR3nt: TGTGCCAGCAGCTTACAAGGAGGGGAAACTGAAGCTTTCTTT
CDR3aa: CASSLQGGETEAFF

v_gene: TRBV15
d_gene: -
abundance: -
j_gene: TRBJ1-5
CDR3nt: TGTGCCACCAGCAGATCGACAGGAAGGAGCAATCAGCCCCAGCATTTT
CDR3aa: CATSRSTGRSNQPQHF

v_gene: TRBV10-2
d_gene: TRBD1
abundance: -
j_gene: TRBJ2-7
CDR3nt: TGCGCCAGCACCCCGGACAGGGGGAATATCCCCGAGCAGTACTTC
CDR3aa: CASTPDRGNIPEQYF

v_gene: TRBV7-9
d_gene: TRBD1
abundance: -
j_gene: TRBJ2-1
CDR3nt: TGTGCCAGCAGCGTACGACAGGGGTTCTACAATGAGCAGTTCTTC
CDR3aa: CASSVRQGFYNEQFF

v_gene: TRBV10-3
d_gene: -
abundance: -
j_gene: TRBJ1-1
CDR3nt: TGTGCCATCAGTGACGGGACACAAGCTGAAGCTTTCTTT
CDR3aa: CAISDGTQAEAFF

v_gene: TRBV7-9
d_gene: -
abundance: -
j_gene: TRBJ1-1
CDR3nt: TGTGCCAGCAGCTTAAGTTTGGACACTGAAGCTTTCTTT
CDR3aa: CASSLSLDTEAFF

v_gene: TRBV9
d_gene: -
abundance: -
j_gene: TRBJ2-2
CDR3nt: TGTGCCAGCAGCCCAGGGTACGGGCGGGGACAAACCGGGGAGCTGTTTTTT
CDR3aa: CASSPGYGRGQTGELFF

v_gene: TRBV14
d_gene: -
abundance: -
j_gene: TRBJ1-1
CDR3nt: TGTGCCAGCAGCCAACGTCCTTTGGCATACATGAACACTGAAGCTTTCTTT
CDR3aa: CASSQRPLAYMNTEAFF

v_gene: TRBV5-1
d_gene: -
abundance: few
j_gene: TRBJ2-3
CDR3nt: TGCGCCAGCAGCATGACTAGTGCCCTCACAGATACGCAGTATTTT
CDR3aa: CASSMTSALTDTQYF

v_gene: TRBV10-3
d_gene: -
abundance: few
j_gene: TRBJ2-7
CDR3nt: TGTGCCCTGGCAGGTGATGACTACGAGCAGTACTTC
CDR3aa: CALAGDDYEQYF

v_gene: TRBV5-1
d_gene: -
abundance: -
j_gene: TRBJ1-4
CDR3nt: TGCGCCAGCAATTCGGGGGTTGTGGGTGAAAAACTGTTTTTT
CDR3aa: CASNSGVVGEKLFF

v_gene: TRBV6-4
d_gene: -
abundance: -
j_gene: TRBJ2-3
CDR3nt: TGTGCCACGCAGGGATCCACAGATACGCAGTATTTT
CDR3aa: CATQGSTDTQYF

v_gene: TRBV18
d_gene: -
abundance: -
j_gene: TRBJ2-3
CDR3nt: TGTGCCAGCTCACCACCGAAATTAGATACGCAGTATTTT
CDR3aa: CASSPPKLDTQYF

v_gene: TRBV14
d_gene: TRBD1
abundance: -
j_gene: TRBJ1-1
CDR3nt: TGTGCCAGCAGCCAAGATCGGCGAGACAGGGCTAGGACTGAAGCTTTCTTT
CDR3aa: CASSQDRRDRARTEAFF

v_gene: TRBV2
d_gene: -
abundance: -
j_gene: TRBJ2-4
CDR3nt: TGTGCCAGCAGTGAGGGGGTGGGGCCCTTAGCCAAAAACATTCAGTACTTC
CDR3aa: CASSEGVGPLAKNIQYF

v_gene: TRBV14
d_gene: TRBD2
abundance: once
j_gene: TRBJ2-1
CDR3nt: TGTGCCAGCAGCCCTCCGGGACTAGCGTTTCACAATGAGCAGTTCTTC
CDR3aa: CASSPPGLAFHNEQFF

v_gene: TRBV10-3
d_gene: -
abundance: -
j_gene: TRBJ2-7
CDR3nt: TGTGCCATCAGTGGGACAGCCTACGAGCAGTACTTC
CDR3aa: CAISGTAYEQYF

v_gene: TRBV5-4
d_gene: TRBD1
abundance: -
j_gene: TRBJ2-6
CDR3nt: TGTGCCAGCAGCTTGGCCGCAGGGGGAGCCTCGTCTGGGGCCAACGTCCTGACTTTC
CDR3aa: CASSLAAGGASSGANVLTF

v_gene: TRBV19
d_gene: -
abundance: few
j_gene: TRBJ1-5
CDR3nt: TGTGCCAGCTCGCTCCCAGGGACCCAGCCCCAGCATTTT
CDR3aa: CASSLPGTQPQHF

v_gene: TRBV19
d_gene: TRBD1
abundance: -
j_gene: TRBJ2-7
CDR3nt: TGTGCCAGTAGAGGACAGGGTTCACCATACGAGCAGTACTTC
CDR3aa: CASRGQGSPYEQYF

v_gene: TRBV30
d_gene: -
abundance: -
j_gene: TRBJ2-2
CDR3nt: TGTGCCTGGAGGGACGGCGCGAACACCGGGGAGCTGTTTTTT
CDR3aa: CAWRDGANTGELFF

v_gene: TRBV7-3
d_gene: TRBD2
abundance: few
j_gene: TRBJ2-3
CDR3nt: TGTGCCAGCAGCAGGGTGCGGGGGGGCATCCAAGCAGATACGCAGTATTTT
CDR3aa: CASSRVRGGIQADTQYF